This record concerns one T cell receptor beta chain sequence. The data were obtained in a study of T cell changes during pregnancy in multiple sclerosis. This table comes from immunoSEQ multiplex PCR, and its TCRdb copy is limited to in-frame clones, with some not included. The sample holds about 70,000 clones, around 90% seen once. This TCR was recovered from a female donor with multiple sclerosis, enrolled in a pregnancy study. The starting material was peripheral blood, obtained in the first trimester of pregnancy.

CDR3 sequence (DNA): TGCGCCAGCAGTGACCCGATGGGACAGGGGGGGTTACTGAGGGGCAATGAGCAGTTCTTC. Translated: CASSDPMGQGGLLRGNEQFF. This chain connects TRBV10-2 to TRBJ2-1; 11 bases fit TRBD1. The CDR3 is made up of 20 amino acids. CDR1 and CDR2 (germline): WSHSY, SAAADI. Unmatched junction bases numbered 19, after V lost 3 bases and J lost 6 bases.